The 28 T cell receptor beta chains listed next were all sequenced from one sample in a study of metastatic and nonmetastatic thyroid tumors. TCRdb re-called the PCR reads via MiXCR. The sample lists around 30,000 clones; 15% were seen once. All patients were treatment-naive before thyroid surgery. The specimen was blood. The receptors come from a male donor with papillary thyroid cancer or a benign thyroid nodule (not recorded which). Some clones in this sample may be carry-over from other donors' samples.

The chain carries TRBV19 and TRBJ2-3, with 11 bases identical to TRBD1. Germline trimming cut 5 bases from V and 3 bases from J; bases unmatched to any gene: 10. CDR1 and CDR2 (germline): LNHDA, SQIVND (reference sequence). CDR3 size: 17 residues. The CDR3 DNA reads as TGTGCCAGTAGTGGATGGGACAGGGGGGGTGGAACAGATACGCAGTATTTT. Protein: CASSGWDRGGGTDTQYF.

This clone was observed at least ten times. The chain carries TRBV2 and TRBJ1-4; tentatively, D is TRBD1 (5 bases). Germline V gene sequence: CDR1 SNHLY, CDR2 FYNNEI. Trimming took off 5 bases at V and 7 bases at J, with 14 bases between the two ends. This CDR3 has 14 amino acids. This chain's CDR3 is CASSRQKQGEKLFF. CDR3 coding DNA: TGTGCCAGCAGTAGACAAAAGCAGGGTGAAAAACTGTTTTTT. Variable domain in full (rest from reference TRBV2 and TRBJ1-4): EPEVTQTPSHQVTQMGQEVILRCVPISNHLYFYWYRQILGQKVEFLVSFYNNEISEKSEIFDDQFSVERPDGSNFTLKIRSTKLEDSAMYFCASSRQKQGEKLFFGSGTQLSVL.

This clone was seen repeatedly, ten times or more. The chain uses TRBV27 and TRBJ1-4; TRBD1 matches 8 bases. V shed 3 bases and J 4 bases; nucleotides not matched to a gene: 4. Germline V CDR1 and CDR2: MNHEY, SMNVEV (reference sequence). This CDR3 spans 15 amino acids. The CDR3 spells CASSFIGQGNEKLFF. Here the CDR3 DNA reads TGTGCCAGCAGTTTCATCGGACAGGGTAATGAAAAACTGTTTTTT.

This clone was picked up many times. The chain has TRBV25-1 and TRBJ1-2, with D hard to call. The ends were cut back, 10 bases at V and 0 bases at J, with 12 bases in the middle. Germline lookup yields CDR1 MGHDK and CDR2 SYGVNS. The CDR3 sequence is 13 residues long. The CDR3, as DNA: TGTGCCACCTCACTTGGGACTAACTATGGCTACACCTTC. Amino acid sequence: CATSLGTNYGYTF.

This clone was found many times. The V gene is TRBV6-2 or TRBV6-3, the J gene TRBJ2-2; TRBD1 might be the D (5 bases). Trimming shortened V by 4 bases and J by 7 bases, and 10 bases separated the two germline ends. The germline V gene encodes CDR1 MNHEY and CDR2 SVGEGT. There are 13 residues in the CDR3. The CDR3 reads CASSSQGYGELFF. The CDR3 bases are TGTGCCAGCAGTTCCCAGGGCTACGGGGAGCTGTTTTTT.

This clone was detected many times. V usage is TRBV29-1 and J usage is TRBJ2-7; TRBD1 matches at 12 bases. Germline CDR1 SQVTM, CDR2 ANQGSEA. J was trimmed by 0 bases and V by 3 bases; bases with no gene match: 9. The CDR3 has 17 residues. CDR3 loop: CSVEGQGATSGSYEQYF. As DNA, the CDR3 is TGCAGCGTTGAGGGACAGGGGGCTACAAGCGGCTCCTACGAGCAGTACTTC.

This clone was seen repeatedly, ten times or more. Relative to the germline gene, one junction end is altered; a read error may explain this. The V call is TRBV29-1, the J call TRBJ2-7; 8 bases agree with TRBD2. This CDR3 spans 13 amino acids. Looked up from germline, CDR1 is SQVTM and CDR2 is ANQGSEA. Here the CDR3 reads CSVREGQAYERYF. The CDR3 bases are TGCAGCGTTCGGGAGGGCCAGGCCTACGAGCGGTACTTC.

This clone came up many times. The chain employs TRBV28 and TRBJ2-3; TRBD2 aligns across 9 bases. J gave up 4 bases and V 2 bases, and 7 bases lay outside the gene matches. Germline values: CDR1 MDHEN, CDR2 SYDVKM. This CDR3 comprises 16 residues. For the CDR3, the DNA is TGTGCCAGCAGTTTACCCACAGCGGGAGGTGCAGATACGCAGTATTTT. Amino acids: CASSLPTAGGADTQYF.

This clone was seen at least ten times. This rearrangement joins TRBV30 to TRBJ2-7; no definite D call. With 5 bases removed from V and 11 bases from J, the gap between germline ends came to 16 bases. The germline CDR1 and CDR2 sequences are GTSNPN and SVGIG (reference sequence). The CDR3 sequence is 11 residues long. This chain's CDR3 is CAWGNPSGKYF. DNA for the CDR3: TGTGCCTGGGGAAACCCGTCCGGAAAGTACTTC.

This clone was counted a few times. A much larger clone differs by one base, so this may be a read error. This chain joins TRBV5-4 and TRBJ2-7; tentative D call: TRBD1 (5 bases). Trimming stripped 6 bases from V and 4 bases from J, with 17 bases between. The CDR3 contains 14 residues. The germline CDR1 and CDR2 sequences are SGHNT and YYREEE (reference sequence). CDR3 loop: CASNRDARVYEQYF. CDR3 nucleotide sequence: TGTGCCAGCAATCGTGATGCCAGGGTATACGAGCAGTACTTC.

With respect to this clone: A single base separates this from a much larger clone, so it may be a read error. J is TRBJ2-7 and V is TRBV5-6; D possibly corresponds to TRBD1 (5 bases). V was shortened by 2 bases and J by 8 bases, with 11 bases between the two germline ends. This CDR3 has 12 amino acids. Looked up from germline, CDR1 is SGHDT and CDR2 is YYEEEE. For the CDR3, the DNA is TGTGCCAGCAGCTTCTTTTCAGGGAAGCAGTACTTC. Protein: CASSFFSGKQYF.

This clone has at least ten counts. The rearrangement joins TRBV12-5 to TRBJ1-5; no reliable D call. The V gene lost 3 bases and the J gene lost 5 bases, with 8 bases spanning the gap. Per the germline V gene, CDR1 is LGHNT and CDR2 is FRNRAP. This CDR3 is 13 amino acids long. The DNA of the CDR3 is TGTGCTAGTGGTTTTGGTGCGGATCAGCCCCAGCATTTT. Protein sequence: CASGFGADQPQHF. The whole variable domain, remainder taken from reference TRBV12-5 and TRBJ1-5, is DARVTQTPRHKVTEMGQEVTMRCQPILGHNTVFWYRQTMMQGLELLAYFRNRAPLDDSGMPKDRFSAEMPDATLATLKIQPSEPRDSAVYFCASGFGADQPQHFGDGTRLSIL.

This clone was seen once. The J gene is TRBJ2-3, the V gene TRBV3-1; possibly TRBD1 for D (7 bases). The CDR3 runs 15 residues. Deletions cut 7 bases from V and 6 bases from J, with 20 bases between. Per the germline V gene, CDR1 is LGHDT and CDR2 is YNNKEL (reference sequence). The CDR3 DNA sequence: TGTGCCAGCACTACAGGGGCGGGGCTCACGGATACGCAGTATTTT. Translation gives CASTTGAGLTDTQYF.

This clone occurred many times. The chain has TRBV2 and TRBJ2-6; D might be TRBD2 (5 bases). Per germline, CDR1 SNHLY and CDR2 FYNNEI. Trimming shortened V by 6 bases and J by 0 bases, and 9 bases separated the two germline ends. The length of the CDR3 is 15 residues. The DNA of the CDR3 is TGTGCCAGCAGGGACTTCAGCTCTGGGGCCAACGTCCTGACTTTC. Its translation: CASRDFSSGANVLTF.

The J gene is TRBJ1-5, the V gene TRBV2; D gene ambiguous. V lost 6 bases and J lost 3, with 12 bases in between. CDR1 is SNHLY, CDR2 FYNNEI, per germline. The CDR3 consists of 14 residues. In DNA form, the CDR3 reads TGTGCCAGCAGCCTGGACTCGAACAATCAGCCCCAGCATTTT. As protein: CASSLDSNNQPQHF.

The sample holds many counts of this clone. Being one base from a much bigger clone, this may be a read error. The CDR3 loop is CASSYPPEERYF. DNA for the CDR3: TGTGCCAGCAGTTACCCCCCCGAGGAGCGGTACTTC. The chain recombines TRBV6-2 or TRBV6-3 with TRBJ2-7; D not certain. Germline assignment: CDR1 MNHEY and CDR2 SVGEGT. This CDR3 comprises 12 residues.

This clone has ten or more counts. J is TRBJ2-1 and V is TRBV11-2, with D uncertain. This CDR3 has 13 amino acids. The V gene lost 1 base and the J gene lost 7 bases, with 8 bases spanning the gap. Germline V gene lookup returns CDR1 SGHAT and CDR2 FQNNGV. In DNA, the CDR3 is TGTGCCAGCAGCTTAGGTAGTAGGAATGAGCAGTTCTTC. Its translation is CASSLGSRNEQFF.

This clone was detected ten times or more. This chain connects TRBV28 to TRBJ2-1; D uncertain. Trimming took off 1 base at V and 2 bases at J, with 3 bases between the two ends. The CDR3 covers 13 residues. CDR1 MDHEN and CDR2 SYDVKM come from the germline V gene. CDR3 sequence reads: CASSLSTYNEQFF. As DNA, the CDR3 is TGTGCCAGCAGTTTATCCACCTACAATGAGCAGTTCTTC.

This clone came up many times. The chain recombines TRBV4-1 with TRBJ2-7; TRBD2 might be the D (5 bases). V gave up 1 base and J gave up 2 bases, with 15 bases separating them. This CDR3 is 16 amino acids long. Looked up from germline, CDR1 is MGHRA and CDR2 is YSYEKL. The CDR3, as DNA: TGCGCCAGCAGCCAAGGAAAGACTATTACTACCTACGAGCAGTACTTC. Protein sequence: CASSQGKTITTYEQYF.

This clone was counted at least ten times. This chain links TRBV7-2 with TRBJ2-3; D is undetermined. Per germline, CDR1 SGHTA and CDR2 FQGNSA. The CDR3 covers 14 residues. With 2 bases removed from V and 2 bases from J, the gap between germline ends came to 8 bases. The CDR3 is CASSLILSTDTQYF. CDR3 DNA sequence: TGTGCCAGCAGCTTAATCTTATCCACAGATACGCAGTATTTT.

This clone was detected a few times. Relative to the germline gene, one junction end is altered; a read error may explain this. The chain has TRBV6-1 and TRBJ1-2; D is ambiguous. The CDR3 spans 13 residues. Germline assignment: CDR1 MNHNS and CDR2 SASEGT. Written as DNA, the CDR3 is TGTACCAGCAGCAGAGTACGGATCTATGGCTACACCTTC. This sequence encodes CTSSRVRIYGYTF.

The sample holds many counts of this clone. The genes are TRBV11-2 and TRBJ1-1; TRBD1 matches 12 bases. Germline CDR1 reads SGHAT; CDR2 reads FQNNGV. The CDR3 has 17 amino acids. Losses at the gene ends were 4 bases for V and 2 bases for J; bases not matched to a gene: 8. CDR3 coding DNA: TGTGCCAGCAGCTCAGGGACAGGGGGCTTGAAAAACACTGAAGCTTTCTTT. Translating gives CASSSGTGGLKNTEAFF.

Worth noting for this clone: One base away lies a much larger clone, so this may be a sequencing read error. At the DNA level, this CDR3 is encoded by other sequences in the same sample as well. V is TRBV4-1 and J is TRBJ2-1; D is uncertain. Per the germline V gene, CDR1 is MGHRA and CDR2 is YSYEKL. CDR3 length: 18 amino acids. V was shortened by 0 bases and J by 0 bases, with 15 bases between the two germline ends. CDR3 residues: CASSQEAPATDSYNEQFF. Here the CDR3 DNA reads TGCGCCAGCAGCCAAGAAGCCCCAGCTACCGACTCCTACAATGAGCAGTTCTTC.

This clone was counted at least ten times. The chain recombines TRBV20-1 with TRBJ2-5; D perhaps matches TRBD1 (6 bases). Germline-derived CDR1 and CDR2 are DFQATT and SNEGSKA (reference sequence). The CDR3 length is 12 residues. The ends were cut back, 0 bases at V and 5 bases at J, with 7 bases in the middle. CDR3 nucleotides: TGCAGTGCTAGAGATCAGGGGGAGACCCAGTACTTC. This sequence encodes CSARDQGETQYF.

In this sample, this clone turned up many times. This chain connects TRBV5-1 to TRBJ2-1, with a weak D call TRBD2 (6 bases). V lost 1 base to trimming and J lost 5 bases, with 13 bases between them. Germline CDR1 SGHRS, CDR2 YFSETQ. The CDR3 consists of 15 residues. CDR3 nucleotide sequence: TGCGCCAGCAGCTTGTCTCCGGGAGTCCACAATGAGCAGTTCTTC. Translated: CASSLSPGVHNEQFF.

At least ten counts were recorded for this clone. The rearrangement joins TRBV7-6 to TRBJ2-1; 10 positions agree with TRBD2. The CDR3 length is 17 residues. Germline CDR1 is SGHVS and CDR2 is FNYEAQ. The ends lost 1 base at V and 7 bases at J; junction bases unmatched: 10. CDR3 protein: CASSLESSGRGRNEQFF. The CDR3 region has the DNA TGTGCCAGCAGCTTAGAATCTAGCGGGAGAGGTCGTAATGAGCAGTTCTTC.

This clone came up many times. V usage is TRBV6-1 and J usage is TRBJ2-1; 11 bases align to TRBD2. The CDR3 loop spans 16 amino acids. V lost 6 bases and J lost 10; bases outside the gene matches: 14. CDR1 MNHNS and CDR2 SASEGT come from the germline V gene. CDR3 amino acids: CASSPSGRSIRTEQFF. The CDR3, as DNA: TGTGCCAGCAGCCCTAGCGGGAGGAGTATCCGCACAGAGCAGTTCTTC.

Turning to this clone: Other DNA sequences in the sample encode the same CDR3. The chain is built from TRBV3-1 and TRBJ2-1; 9 bases agree with TRBD2. CDR1 and CDR2 (germline): LGHDT, YNNKEL (reference sequence). CDR3 size: 19 residues. V shed 1 base, J shed 4 bases, and the junction held 14 bases outside the gene matches. In DNA form, the CDR3 reads TGTGCCAGCAGCCAAGGCCCCTCCAGGCTAGCGGGATTGTACAATGAGCAGTTCTTC. Translated, it gives CASSQGPSRLAGLYNEQFF.